This entry features one TCR beta chain sequence. The source of the sample is a study of blood T cell repertoires in COVID-19. For the study at large: COVID-19 samples collected from the United States, Italy and Spain covered acute and convalescent phases.

CDR1 is SQVTM, CDR2 ANQGSEA, per germline. The CDR3 extends over 12 amino acids. Between the trimmed V and J ends, which lost 0 bases and 7 bases, there was a span of 9 bases. Sequencing used immunoSEQ multiplex PCR; TCRdb keeps in-frame clones, though not all of them. Among approximately 350,000 clones listed, about 90% were seen once. Cohort 3 donors counted as recovered after two negative PCRs, clearance, or resolved symptoms. The clonotype originates from a woman in her 30s who had recovered from COVID-19. The chain uses TRBV29-1 and TRBJ2-5, with no clear D. The sample was PBMCs or T cells enriched from blood (not recorded which). CDR3 nucleotide sequence: TGCAGCGTTGAAGAATGGTCGGTGACCCAGTACTTC. Protein: CSVEEWSVTQYF.